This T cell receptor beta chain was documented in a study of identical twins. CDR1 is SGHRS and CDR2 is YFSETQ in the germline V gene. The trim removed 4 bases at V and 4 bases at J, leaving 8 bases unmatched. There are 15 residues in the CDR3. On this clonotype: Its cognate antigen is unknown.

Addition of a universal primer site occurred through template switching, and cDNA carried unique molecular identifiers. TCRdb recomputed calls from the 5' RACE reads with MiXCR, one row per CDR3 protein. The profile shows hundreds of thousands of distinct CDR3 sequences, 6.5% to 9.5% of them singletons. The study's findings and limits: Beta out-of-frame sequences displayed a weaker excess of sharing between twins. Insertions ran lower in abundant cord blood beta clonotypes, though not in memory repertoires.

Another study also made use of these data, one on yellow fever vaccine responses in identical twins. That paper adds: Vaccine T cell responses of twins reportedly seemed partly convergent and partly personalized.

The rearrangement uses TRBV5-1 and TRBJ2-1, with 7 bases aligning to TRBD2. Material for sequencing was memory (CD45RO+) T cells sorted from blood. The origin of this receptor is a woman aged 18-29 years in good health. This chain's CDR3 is CASSDPGRGYNEQFF. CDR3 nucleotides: TGCGCCAGCAGCGACCCCGGGCGGGGGTACAATGAGCAGTTCTTC.